This T cell receptor beta chain was identified during a study of CD8 T cells in Susac syndrome (dated by TCRdb to about 2019). In the study overall: Whether CD8+ T cell activation and differentiation in Susac syndrome was antigen driven was tested using repertoire sequencing. General study outcomes and caveats: The TCR sequencing and HLA analysis was acknowledged to have included a relatively small number of individuals.

Trimming accounts for 3 bases at V and 2 bases at J, while the number of junction bases matched to no gene is 3. The CDR3 sequence holds 14 residues, the cysteine and phenylalanine included. Only CDR3 DNA remains: 42 bases, in frame from the first base. The germline V gene (reference sequence) gives CDR1 as DFQATT and CDR2 as SNEGSKA. RNA was extracted using the RNeasy kit, and roughly 0.5 to 1 microgram was reverse transcribed with random hexamers. TCR beta CDR3 regions were amplified with the immunoSEQ multiplex PCR assay covering 54 Vbeta and 13 Jbeta segments. PCR amplification bias was corrected by using a synthetic template baseline for primer optimization and computational correction. In the original analysis: Reads were assigned to V, D and J genes according to IMGT and analyzed in immunoSEQ Analyzer, with only productive sequences retained. Clonality was calculated as one minus the Shannon entropy normalized by log2 of the number of productive unique sequences. For each patient and control, public and private clones were evaluated among the 100 most prevalent clones. Clones were defined as Susac-specific if absent from the healthy and MS cohorts, from around 1,000 published viral clones and from other ImmuneACCESS disease sequences. TCRdb trimmed public reads at Q25 via fastp, called clones via MiXCR and kept in-frame beta chains. Identical CDR3 protein sequences are pooled into one entry, listed with their most common genes and DNA. TCRdb's processing, not the study's, gives the V and J calls here. In this sample the table shows 150,000 to 200,000 distinct CDR3 sequences, around 94% of which occur a single time. The ten top clones hold around 0.14% of the sample.

Peripheral blood CD8+ and CD4+ T cells from healthy donors, Susac syndrome patients and multiple sclerosis patients were profiled by high-throughput TCR beta sequencing. The healthy donors served as controls matched for age and sex. Bulk CD8+ and CD4+ T cells were purified by magnetic negative isolation, while CD8+ TEMRA cells were enriched using FACS. Blood was collected in EDTA tubes and processed within 24 hours, with PBMCs isolated through density gradient centrifugation. PBMCs destined for TCR sequencing were cryopreserved in liquid nitrogen and later thawed in a 37 °C water bath. Purity of sorted or isolated CD4+, CD8+ and CD8+ TEMRA cells was at least 90%. Concerning this clonotype: Its antigen is not yet known. Nothing much larger sits one base from this clone, and base qualities are not available.

The sample consisted of CD4+ T cells from PBMCs. The receptor's source is a human donor in good health. This receptor chain uses TRBV20-1 and TRBJ2-3; TRBD1 agrees with 9 junctional bases. The CDR3 region reads CSASRDRDTDTQYF. The DNA sequence is given as TGCAGTGCTAGCCGGGACAGGGACACAGATACGCAGTATTTT.